This T cell receptor beta chain emerged from a study of T cells in Graves' hyperthyroidism and ophthalmopathy. The CDR3 has 19 residues. Germline CDR1 reads SGHAT; CDR2 reads FQDESV (reference sequence). V trimming: 3 bases; J trimming: 4 bases; junction bases outside the gene matches: 18. Of note for this clonotype: Its antigen is currently unknown.

TCR beta CDR3 sequences were amplified from RNA transcripts. Carried out on the TCR CDR3, a first-round RT-PCR used the HTBI primer set. Using its own MiXCR run on the multiplex PCR reads, TCRdb lists one record per CDR3 protein. The data hold over 250,000 distinct CDR3 sequences, with approximately 21% observed a single time. General study results and limits: In blood, most of the thyroid clonotypes expanded above 0.001 were also present.

Each 10 ml fresh peripheral blood draw supplied the PBMCs. The source of this sequence is a man aged 25 to 45 with Graves' ophthalmopathy. The chain uses TRBV11-1 and TRBJ2-1; 7 bases map to TRBD1. The material sequenced was blood. The CDR3 bases are TGTGCCAGCAGCTTGGGACAGAGCCGTTGGGGAGACATTTACAATGAGCAGTTCTTC. It codes for CASSLGQSRWGDIYNEQFF.